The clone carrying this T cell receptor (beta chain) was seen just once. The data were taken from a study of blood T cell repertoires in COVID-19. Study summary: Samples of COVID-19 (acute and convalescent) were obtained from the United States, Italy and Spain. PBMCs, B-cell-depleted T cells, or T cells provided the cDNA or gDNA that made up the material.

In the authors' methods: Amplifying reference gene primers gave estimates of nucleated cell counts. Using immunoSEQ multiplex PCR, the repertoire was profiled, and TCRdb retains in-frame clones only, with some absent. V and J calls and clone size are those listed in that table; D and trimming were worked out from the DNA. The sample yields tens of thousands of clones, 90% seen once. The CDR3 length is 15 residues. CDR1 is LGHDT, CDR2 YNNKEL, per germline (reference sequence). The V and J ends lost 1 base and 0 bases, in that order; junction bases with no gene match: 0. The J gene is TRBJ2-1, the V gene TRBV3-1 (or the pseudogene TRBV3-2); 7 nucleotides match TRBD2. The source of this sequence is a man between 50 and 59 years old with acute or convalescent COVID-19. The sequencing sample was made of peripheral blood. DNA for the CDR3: TGTGCCAGCAGCCAAGGCGGGAGCTCCTACAATGAGCAGTTCTTC. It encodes CASSQGGSSYNEQFF.